Listed below are T cell receptor beta chains from one sample, sequenced in a study of identical twins. TCRdb recomputed calls from the 5' RACE reads with MiXCR, one row per CDR3 protein. The data contain some 790,000 distinct CDR3 sequences, about 18% of them singletons. These sequences were also reported in another study, on T cells expressing NK-cell markers.

What was sequenced was PBMCs. These receptors all come from a woman between 18 and 29 years old in good health. Each CDR3 is given without its conserved first and last residue. Each record gives: V gene, CDR3 length, J gene, CDR3 protein.

>TRBV29-1|12|TRBJ2-5
SVSTSHSQETQY
>TRBV27|13|TRBJ2-7
ASSLLQALGGEQY
>TRBV5-1|13|TRBJ2-2
ASSQQPQGTGELF
>TRBV5-1|17|TRBJ2-3
ASSLPPKGRGPDMNTQY
>TRBV20-1|10|TRBJ2-5
SAPRLLETQY
>TRBV30|12|TRBJ2-1
AWTPGTSHNEQF
>TRBV20-1|12|TRBJ2-2
SAYDRGYTGELF
>TRBV20-1|12|TRBJ2-4
SAREFRLAGLQY
>TRBV6-1|13|TRBJ2-1
ASSALAGSYNEQF
>TRBV7-6|11|TRBJ2-1
ASSLEFGGEQF
>TRBV10-1|14|TRBJ2-2
ASSETADVLTGELF
>TRBV7-2|13|TRBJ1-1
ASSLLTGGITEAF
>TRBV12-3/TRBV12-4|10|TRBJ1-1
ASTHLHTEAF
>TRBV4-3|14|TRBJ2-1
ASSQDLDLTYNEQF
>TRBV7-8|12|TRBJ2-7
ASSPRDRGSEQY
>TRBV20-1|11|TRBJ1-1
SARGDGNTEAF
>TRBV3-1|11|TRBJ2-7
ATVDREINEQY
>TRBV5-1|13|TRBJ2-6
ASSVTISGANVLT
>TRBV29-1|15|TRBJ1-3
SVEVRRGSLVGNTIY
>TRBV29-1|13|TRBJ2-7
SVEGGRENSYEQY
>TRBV6-2/TRBV6-3|12|TRBJ2-7
ASSYQGHSYEQY
>TRBV7-9|13|TRBJ2-7
ASSAPGQGIGEQY
>TRBV12-3/TRBV12-4|12|TRBJ1-6
ASSLSGLGSPLH
>TRBV12-3/TRBV12-4|11|TRBJ2-7
ASSSLIRGEQY
>TRBV6-2/TRBV6-3|16|TRBJ2-1
ASSYSTSGRFTYNEQF
>TRBV7-2|11|TRBJ2-1
ASSLTFGTQPF
>TRBV5-6|12|TRBJ1-5
ASSFGNGDQPQH
>TRBV9|15|TRBJ2-1
ASSVGGGTGEDNEQF
>TRBV13|13|TRBJ1-1
ASSLGSFLNTEAF
>TRBV20-1|9|TRBJ2-5
SARQEETQY
>TRBV21-1|13|TRBJ2-1
ASSNRDRVHNEQF
>TRBV3-1|11|TRBJ2-7
ASSQDRGHEQY
>TRBV5-1|12|TRBJ2-7
ASSLSQLSYEQY
>TRBV6-5|14|TRBJ1-5
ASSYSSGTGSEPQH
>TRBV5-1|11|TRBJ2-3
ASGDGSTDTQY
>TRBV5-1|11|TRBJ2-2
ASTSGGVGELF